Listed below are T cell receptor beta chains from one sample, sequenced in a study of shared clonotypes between healthy human individuals. TCRdb keeps only in-frame clones here, not all; method: immunoSEQ multiplex PCR. The sample includes roughly 590,000 clones, roughly 96% of them seen just once. Input material: naive CD8+ T cells sorted from blood. The receptor set was obtained from a woman aged 25-40 years in good health. The CDR3 runs from the conserved cysteine through the conserved F or W. The D gene is left open where the match is weak. Some rows mark clone size as missing; the rest say once, few, many or name a class of expanded clone.

d_gene	v_gene	abundance	j_gene	CDR3nt	CDR3aa
TRBD1	TRBV28	NA	TRBJ2-1	TGTGCCAGCAGAGGGGACAGGGAGCACTACAATGAGCAGTTCTTC	CASRGDREHYNEQFF
NA	TRBV6-6	NA	TRBJ1-1	TGTGCCAGCAGTTGGGGGGCGAGGACTGAAGCTTTCTTT	CASSWGARTEAFF
NA	TRBV9	NA	TRBJ2-3	TGTGCCAGCAGCGTAAACACAGGTCCCACAGATACGCAGTATTTT	CASSVNTGPTDTQYF
NA	TRBV28	NA	TRBJ1-1	TGTGCCAGCAGTTTCACCAGAGAAGCTTTCTTT	CASSFTREAFF
NA	TRBV5-6	NA	TRBJ1-1	TGTGCCAGCAGCAACGGGTGGCCGAGTGGGACTGAAGCTTTCTTT	CASSNGWPSGTEAFF
TRBD1	TRBV4-2	NA	TRBJ1-2	TGTGCCAGCAGCCAAGAAGCGTACCGGGGACAGGGGCATGGCTACACCTTC	CASSQEAYRGQGHGYTF
NA	TRBV5-4	NA	TRBJ2-1	TGTGCCAGCAGCAGCCACAGCAATGAGCAGTTCTTC	CASSSHSNEQFF
NA	TRBV27	NA	TRBJ2-1	TGTGCCAGCAGTTTTTTGGGTTATGAGCAGTTCTTC	CASSFLGYEQFF
TRBD2	TRBV11-1	NA	TRBJ2-3	TGTGCCAGCAGCGTGGGACTAGCGGGAGCAGATACGCAGTATTTT	CASSVGLAGADTQYF
NA	TRBV6-5	NA	TRBJ1-5	TGTGCCAGAGGACACAGGGTTTTTCAGCCCCAGCATTTT	CARGHRVFQPQHF
NA	TRBV5-5	NA	TRBJ1-1	TGTGCCAGCAGCTTGGATTGGGCAGGGTCTACCGAAGCTTTCTTT	CASSLDWAGSTEAFF
TRBD2	TRBV18	NA	TRBJ2-1	TGTGCCAGCTCACCACCAGGACTAGGCTCCTACAATGAGCAGTTCTTC	CASSPPGLGSYNEQFF
NA	TRBV4-1	once	TRBJ2-3	TGCGCCAGCAGCCAAGCGGGTAACACAGATACGCAGTATTTT	CASSQAGNTDTQYF
TRBD1	TRBV13	NA	TRBJ2-2	TGTGCCAGCAGCCCCCCGGGACAGGGGGCCGGGGAGCTGTTTTTT	CASSPPGQGAGELFF
NA	TRBV21-1	NA	TRBJ2-7	TGTGCCAGCAGCATGGGGTGGACTCTTTCCTACGAGCAGTACTTC	CASSMGWTLSYEQYF
TRBD1	TRBV29-1	NA	TRBJ2-2	TGCAGCGTTGAAAAGGGGGCGGGCACCGGGGAGCTGTTTTTT	CSVEKGAGTGELFF
NA	TRBV19	NA	TRBJ1-5	TGTGCCAGTAGTATTCCGACAGGCTATACCAGAAGCAATCAGCCCCAGCATTTT	CASSIPTGYTRSNQPQHF
NA	TRBV6-1	NA	TRBJ2-7	TGTGCCAGCAGAGAGACAGGTTCGTCCTCCTACGAGCAGTACTTC	CASRETGSSSYEQYF
TRBD2	TRBV19	NA	TRBJ2-1	TGTGCCAGTACCGAGGTCCCAGGACTAGCGGTACACAATGAGCAGTTCTTC	CASTEVPGLAVHNEQFF
NA	TRBV28	once	TRBJ2-7	TGTGCCAGCAGTTATGGCGGGCCGTTAGCCTACGAGCAGTACTTC	CASSYGGPLAYEQYF
NA	TRBV7-6	NA	TRBJ2-5	TGTGCCAGCAGGATGGGGGGCAGTCAAGAGACCCAGTACTTC	CASRMGGSQETQYF
NA	TRBV4-1	NA	TRBJ2-7	TGCGCCAGCAGCCAAGAGGGGCCAGGACACCCCTACGAGCAGTACTTC	CASSQEGPGHPYEQYF
TRBD1	TRBV7-9	NA	TRBJ1-1	TGTGCCAGCAGCTTACCGACGACAGGGGGCGATCCGAACACTGAAGCTTTCTTT	CASSLPTTGGDPNTEAFF
NA	TRBV7-9	NA	TRBJ2-1	TGTGCCAGCAGCTCCCCCGAGGGCTCCTACAATGAGCAGTTCTTC	CASSSPEGSYNEQFF